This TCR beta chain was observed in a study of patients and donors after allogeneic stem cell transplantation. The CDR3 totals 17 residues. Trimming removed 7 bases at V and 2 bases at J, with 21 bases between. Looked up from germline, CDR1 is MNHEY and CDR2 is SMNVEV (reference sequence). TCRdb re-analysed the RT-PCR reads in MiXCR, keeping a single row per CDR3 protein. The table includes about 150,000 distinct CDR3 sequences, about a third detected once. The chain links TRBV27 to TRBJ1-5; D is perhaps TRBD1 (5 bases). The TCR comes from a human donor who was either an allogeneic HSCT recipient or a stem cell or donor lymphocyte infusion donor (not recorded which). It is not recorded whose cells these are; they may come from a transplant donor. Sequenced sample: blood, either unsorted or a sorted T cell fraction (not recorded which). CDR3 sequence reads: CASTVGVSSSGNQPQHF. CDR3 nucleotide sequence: TGTGCCAGCACGGTGGGGGTTTCTTCCTCAGGCAATCAGCCCCAGCATTTT.